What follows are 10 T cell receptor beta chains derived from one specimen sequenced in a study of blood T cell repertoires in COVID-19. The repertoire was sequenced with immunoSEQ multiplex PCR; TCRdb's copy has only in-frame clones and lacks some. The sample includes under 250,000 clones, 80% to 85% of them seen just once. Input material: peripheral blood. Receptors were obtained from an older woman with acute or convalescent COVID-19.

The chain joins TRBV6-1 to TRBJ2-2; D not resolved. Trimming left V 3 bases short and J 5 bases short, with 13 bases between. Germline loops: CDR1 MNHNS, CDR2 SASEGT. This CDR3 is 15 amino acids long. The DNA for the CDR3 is TGTGCCAGCAGTGAGCTCTCAGGCCAAACCGGGGAGCTGTTTTTT. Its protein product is CASSELSGQTGELFF.

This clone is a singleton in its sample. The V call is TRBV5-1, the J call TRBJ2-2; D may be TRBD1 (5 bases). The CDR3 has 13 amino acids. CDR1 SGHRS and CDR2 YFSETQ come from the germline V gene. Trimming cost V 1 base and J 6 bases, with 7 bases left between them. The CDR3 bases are TGCGCCAGCAGCTTGCCAGGGTCCGGGGAGCTGTTTTTT. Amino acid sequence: CASSLPGSGELFF. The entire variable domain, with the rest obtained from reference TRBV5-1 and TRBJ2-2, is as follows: KAGVTQTPRYLIKTRGQQVTLSCSPISGHRSVSWYQQTPGQGLQFLFEYFSETQRNKGNFPGRFSGRQFSNSRSEMNVSTLELGDSALYLCASSLPGSGELFFGEGSRLTVL.

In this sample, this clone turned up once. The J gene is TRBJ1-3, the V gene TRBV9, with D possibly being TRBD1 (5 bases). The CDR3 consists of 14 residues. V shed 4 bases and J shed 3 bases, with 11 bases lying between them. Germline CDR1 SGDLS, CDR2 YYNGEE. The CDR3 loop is CASSPRGDGNTIYF. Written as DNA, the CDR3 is TGTGCCAGCAGCCCCCGGGGGGATGGAAACACCATATATTTT.

The CDR3 DNA reads as TGTGCCAGCAGTCTCCGGGACAGTGGTGGCTACACCTTC. Its protein product is CASSLRDSGGYTF. The chain employs TRBV2 and TRBJ1-2, with 7 positions matching TRBD1. The junction had 7 bases not matched to a gene; V was cut back by 5 bases and J by 7 bases. The length of the CDR3 is 13 residues. Germline lookup yields CDR1 SNHLY and CDR2 FYNNEI.

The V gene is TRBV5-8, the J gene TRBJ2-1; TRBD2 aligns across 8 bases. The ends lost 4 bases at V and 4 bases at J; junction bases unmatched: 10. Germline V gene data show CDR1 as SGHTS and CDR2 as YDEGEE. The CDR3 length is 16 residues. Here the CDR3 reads CASSRIAGTYYNEQFF. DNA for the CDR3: TGTGCCAGCAGCCGCATAGCGGGGACTTATTACAATGAGCAGTTCTTC.

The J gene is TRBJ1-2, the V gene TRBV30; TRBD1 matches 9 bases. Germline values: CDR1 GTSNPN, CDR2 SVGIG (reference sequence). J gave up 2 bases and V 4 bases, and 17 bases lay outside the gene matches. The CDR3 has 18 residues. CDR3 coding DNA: TGTGCCTGGACCGAACAGGGGGCGATACGAAGGATAAACTATGGCTACACCTTC. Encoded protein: CAWTEQGAIRRINYGYTF.

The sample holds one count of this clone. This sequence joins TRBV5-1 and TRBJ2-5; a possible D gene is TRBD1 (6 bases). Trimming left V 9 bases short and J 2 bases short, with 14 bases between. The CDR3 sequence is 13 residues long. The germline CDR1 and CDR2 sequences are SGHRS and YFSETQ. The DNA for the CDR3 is TGCGCCACCCGGCAAGGGGGACAAGAGACCCAGTACTTC. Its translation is CATRQGGQETQYF. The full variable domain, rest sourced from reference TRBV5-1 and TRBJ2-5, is KAGVTQTPRYLIKTRGQQVTLSCSPISGHRSVSWYQQTPGQGLQFLFEYFSETQRNKGNFPGRFSGRQFSNSRSEMNVSTLELGDSALYLCATRQGGQETQYFGPGTRLLVL.

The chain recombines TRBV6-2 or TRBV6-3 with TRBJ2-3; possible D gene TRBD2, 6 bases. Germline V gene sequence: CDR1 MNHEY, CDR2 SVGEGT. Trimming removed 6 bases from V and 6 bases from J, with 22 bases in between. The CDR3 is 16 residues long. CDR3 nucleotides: TGTGCCAGCAGCCCGTGGGCGGGGCCCGGTTTTGATACGCAGTATTTT. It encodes CASSPWAGPGFDTQYF.

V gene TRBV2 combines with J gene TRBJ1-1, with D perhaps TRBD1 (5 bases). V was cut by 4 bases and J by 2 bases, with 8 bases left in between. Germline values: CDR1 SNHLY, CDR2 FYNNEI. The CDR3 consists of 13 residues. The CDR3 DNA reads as TGTGCCAGCAGTGGACAGTTAAACACTGAAGCTTTCTTT. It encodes CASSGQLNTEAFF.

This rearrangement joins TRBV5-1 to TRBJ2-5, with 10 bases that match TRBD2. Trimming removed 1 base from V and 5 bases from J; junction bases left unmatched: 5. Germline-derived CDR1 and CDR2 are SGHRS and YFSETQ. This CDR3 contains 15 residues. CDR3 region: CASSLQGLASETQYF. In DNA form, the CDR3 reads TGCGCCAGCAGCTTGCAGGGACTAGCGTCCGAGACCCAGTACTTC. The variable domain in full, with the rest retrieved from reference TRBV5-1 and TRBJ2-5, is KAGVTQTPRYLIKTRGQQVTLSCSPISGHRSVSWYQQTPGQGLQFLFEYFSETQRNKGNFPGRFSGRQFSNSRSEMNVSTLELGDSALYLCASSLQGLASETQYFGPGTRLLVL.